Listed below are T cell receptor beta chains from one sample, sequenced in a study of CD8+ T cells in alopecia areata. Profiled with immunoSEQ multiplex PCR; TCRdb holds only in-frame clones, not every one. Among roughly 120,000 clones, 50% to 75% were seen once, and the ten largest hold 12%. The material was CD8+ T cells sorted from blood, obtained at week 24, from a patient treated with tofacitinib. The receptors were gathered from a human donor with alopecia areata. CDR3s include the opening cysteine and the closing phenylalanine or tryptophan. D genes are given only for firm matches. Expanded clones are given a class, and other clones once, few, many or no size at all.

v_call,d_call,j_call,clone_size,cdr3_aa,cdr3_nt
TRBV28,-,TRBJ1-2,few,CASSFVDTNYGYTF,TGTGCCAGCAGTTTCGTCGACACTAACTATGGCTACACCTTC
TRBV9,-,TRBJ2-5,-,CASSVVPEQETQYF,TGTGCCAGCAGCGTAGTTCCGGAGCAAGAGACCCAGTACTTC
TRBV6-4,-,TRBJ2-2,-,CASSIGQYTGELFF,TGTGCCAGCAGCATCGGACAGTACACCGGGGAGCTGTTTTTT
TRBV29-1,-,TRBJ2-3,-,CSVWDSTDTQYF,TGCAGCGTATGGGACAGCACAGATACGCAGTATTTT
TRBV7-9,-,TRBJ1-1,-,CASSPAYPSNTEAFF,TGTGCCAGCAGCCCCGCTTATCCCTCGAACACTGAAGCTTTCTTT
TRBV5-6,-,TRBJ2-3,-,CASRLELVSTDTQYF,TGTGCCAGCAGATTGGAGCTGGTTAGCACAGATACGCAGTATTTT
TRBV13,-,TRBJ2-7,few,CASSLGAGEQYF,TGTGCCAGCAGCTTAGGGGCCGGGGAGCAGTACTTC
TRBV10-3,-,TRBJ1-5,-,CAISEGHYSNQPQHF,TGTGCCATCAGTGAAGGGCATTATAGCAATCAGCCCCAGCATTTT
TRBV23-1,-,TRBJ1-3,few,CASSHPASASGNTIYF,TGCGCCAGCAGTCATCCGGCTTCAGCCTCTGGAAACACCATATATTTT
TRBV7-9,-,TRBJ2-3,-,CASSLIGGYTDTQYF,TGTGCCAGCAGCTTAATTGGGGGCTACACAGATACGCAGTATTTT
TRBV19,-,TRBJ2-7,-,CASSTYDSYEQYF,TGTGCCAGTAGTACCTATGACTCCTACGAGCAGTACTTC
TRBV30,-,TRBJ1-6,few,CAWSPDGNSPLHF,TGTGCCTGGAGCCCGGACGGAAATTCACCCCTCCACTTT
TRBV7-8,-,TRBJ2-1,-,CASSLSDEQFF,TGTGCCAGCAGCTTATCCGATGAGCAGTTCTTC
TRBV6-5,-,TRBJ1-6,-,CATLRGYNSPLHF,TGTGCCACCTTGCGAGGTTATAATTCACCCCTCCACTTT
TRBV5-1,TRBD1,TRBJ2-4,-,CASSRDSRPGIQYF,TGCGCCAGCAGCCGGGACAGCCGGCCTGGGATTCAGTACTTC
TRBV18,-,TRBJ1-1,-,CASHDNDDLDTEAFF,TGTGCCAGCCACGATAACGACGATTTGGACACTGAAGCTTTCTTT
TRBV27,-,TRBJ1-1,-,CASSRIAVMNTEAFF,TGTGCCAGCAGTCGAATTGCGGTTATGAACACTGAAGCTTTCTTT
TRBV29-1,-,TRBJ1-1,once,CSVGGQLGGVVAEAFF,TGCAGCGTTGGGGGTCAGTTGGGAGGGGTAGTCGCTGAAGCTTTCTTT
TRBV13,-,TRBJ1-1,-,CASTVWSTEAFF,TGTGCCAGCACCGTGTGGTCCACTGAAGCTTTCTTT
TRBV19,TRBD1,TRBJ1-5,few,CASSIRDRGQPQHF,TGTGCCAGTAGTATTCGGGACAGGGGTCAGCCCCAGCATTTT
TRBV7-9,-,TRBJ2-1,few,CASSSFSSYNEQFF,TGTGCCAGCAGCTCGTTCAGCTCCTACAATGAGCAGTTCTTC
TRBV2,TRBD1,TRBJ2-3,-,CASSERGEGAAGGTQYF,TGTGCCAGCAGTGAAAGGGGAGAGGGGGCGGCTGGAGGTACGCAGTATTTT
TRBV12-5,-,TRBJ2-5,-,CASGPPGGPKVQETQYF,TGTGCTAGTGGTCCTCCCGGCGGGCCGAAGGTTCAAGAGACCCAGTACTTC
TRBV19,-,TRBJ1-1,-,CASSIDASDYTEAFF,TGTGCCAGTAGTATAGACGCCTCCGATTACACTGAAGCTTTCTTT
TRBV7-9,-,TRBJ1-2,-,CASSSSEEEGYTF,TGTGCCAGCAGCTCTTCTGAGGAGGAAGGCTACACCTTC
TRBV4-1,-,TRBJ1-3,few,CASSQGRRDTIYF,TGCGCCAGCAGCCAAGGTCGCAGAGACACCATATATTTT
TRBV27,TRBD1,TRBJ2-1,-,CASIGTGVWNEQFF,TGTGCCAGCATCGGGACAGGGGTTTGGAATGAGCAGTTCTTC
TRBV7-9,-,TRBJ2-6,-,CASSRPDSGANVLTF,TGTGCCAGCAGCCGACCCGACTCTGGGGCCAACGTCCTGACTTTC
TRBV5-1,-,TRBJ1-1,-,CASSLAGADTEAFF,TGCGCCAGCAGCTTGGCAGGGGCCGACACTGAAGCTTTCTTT
TRBV29-1,-,TRBJ1-1,few,CSVDPGVTEAFF,TGCAGCGTTGATCCGGGAGTCACTGAAGCTTTCTTT
TRBV7-9,-,TRBJ1-5,few,CASSFARQGRNQPQHF,TGTGCCAGCAGCTTCGCCCGGCAGGGTCGGAATCAGCCCCAGCATTTT
TRBV6-5,TRBD1,TRBJ1-2,-,CASGQGPYGYTF,TGTGCCAGCGGACAGGGGCCCTATGGCTACACCTTC
TRBV5-6,-,TRBJ2-3,once,CASSWSGDDTQYF,TGTGCCAGCAGTTGGTCAGGGGATGATACGCAGTATTTT
TRBV9,-,TRBJ1-2,-,CASSGMAGREEGTF,TGTGCCAGCAGCGGGATGGCAGGCCGTGAGGAAGGAACCTTC